This T cell receptor beta chain came from a study of T-cell reconstitution after alpha-beta-depleted transplantation in children. This CDR3 contains 14 residues. Germline values: CDR1 MNHNS, CDR2 SASEGT. J lost 6 bases, V lost 7 bases, and 9 bases had no gene match. This clonotype was picked up many times. Its matching antigen is unknown. Broader study findings: Alpha-beta T cells present about two months after transplant were reported to originate from several hundred expanded graft clones. By one year post-transplant, T-cell counts and diversity largely arose from T cells that were newly produced.

For TCRbeta, the library was prepared with unique molecular identifiers. TCRdb processed the PCR reads anew with MiXCR; each CDR3 protein has one entry. The sample lists 200,000 to 250,000 distinct CDR3 sequences; about 11% were seen once. The sample in question was PBMCs, obtained before TCRalphabeta/CD19-depleted stem cell transplant. The rearrangement links TRBV6-1 to TRBJ2-7, with 10 bases that match TRBD1. This receptor was identified in a child in the first two years of life with acute myeloid leukemia, due to receive a stem cell transplant. The CDR3 region has the DNA TGTGCCAGCACCGGACAGGGGGTGGTTCGCGAGCAGTACTTC. Its translation: CASTGQGVVREQYF.